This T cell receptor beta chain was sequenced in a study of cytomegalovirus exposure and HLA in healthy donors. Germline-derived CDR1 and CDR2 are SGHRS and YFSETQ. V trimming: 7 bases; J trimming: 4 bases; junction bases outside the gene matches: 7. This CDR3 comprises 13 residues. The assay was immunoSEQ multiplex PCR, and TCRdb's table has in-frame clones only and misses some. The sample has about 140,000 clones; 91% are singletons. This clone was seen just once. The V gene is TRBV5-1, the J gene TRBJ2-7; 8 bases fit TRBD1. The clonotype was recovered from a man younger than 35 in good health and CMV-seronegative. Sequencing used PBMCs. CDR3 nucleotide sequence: TGCGCCAGCTCTCGGGGGACAGGATACGAGCAGTACTTC. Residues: CASSRGTGYEQYF.